Following are 7 T cell receptor beta chains from one sample sequenced in a study of response to subunit inactivated influenza vaccine. Using its own MiXCR run on the RT-PCR reads, TCRdb lists one record per CDR3 protein. The sample contains approximately 730,000 distinct CDR3 sequences, about 15% of which appear only once. Sequencing was performed on PBMCs from blood, taken 14 to 15 days before vaccination. Receptor source: a man between 45 and 60 years old who received an inactivated influenza vaccine.

The CDR3 reads CAIKPLAGGPGYGNTGELFF. DNA of the CDR3: TGTGCCATTAAGCCCCTAGCGGGGGGGCCTGGGTACGGGAACACCGGGGAGCTGTTTTTT. This chain uses TRBV10-3 with TRBJ2-2, with 12 bases matching TRBD2. Germline V gene sequence: CDR1 ENHRY, CDR2 SYGVKD. V lost 9 bases to trimming and J lost 1 base; unmatched junction nucleotides: 18. This CDR3 spans 20 amino acids.

The chain is built from TRBV2 and TRBJ2-7, with TRBD2 identical over 7 bases. The germline V gene encodes CDR1 SNHLY and CDR2 FYNNEI. V shed 10 bases and J 3 bases; nucleotides not matched to a gene: 6. This CDR3 comprises 12 residues. The CDR3 protein is CAMGRALYEQYF. The CDR3 region has the DNA TGTGCCATGGGGAGGGCACTCTACGAGCAGTACTTC.

This clonotype has just a few counts. The chain is built from TRBV7-9 and TRBJ1-1; D may be TRBD1 (5 bases). Trimming removed 5 bases from V and 1 base from J, with 11 bases in between. Germline-derived CDR1 and CDR2 are SEHNR and FQNEAQ (reference sequence). CDR3 length equals 14 residues. The CDR3 protein is CASSRYGGNTEAFF. DNA of the CDR3: TGTGCCAGCAGCCGCTACGGGGGGAACACTGAAGCTTTCTTT.

V and J are TRBV6-5 and TRBJ1-5; TRBD1 aligns across 11 bases. Looked up from germline, CDR1 is MNHEY and CDR2 is SVGAGI. Trimming cost V 2 bases and J 3 bases; bases outside gene matches: 3. This CDR3 is built from 16 residues. As DNA, the CDR3 is TGTGCCAGCAGTTACCAGGGACAGGGGGTCAATCAGCCCCAGCATTTT. It is translated as CASSYQGQGVNQPQHF.

This clonotype showed up just a few times. CDR3 loop: CASSHHRLGKNIQYF. The CDR3 DNA follows: TGTGCCAGCAGCCATCATAGGCTAGGCAAAAACATTCAGTACTTC. The chain has TRBV3-1 and TRBJ2-4; no clear D. Trimming shortened V by 3 bases and J by 3 bases, and 12 bases separated the two germline ends. The germline CDR1 and CDR2 sequences are LGHDT and YNNKEL (reference sequence). The CDR3 contains 15 residues.

This clonotype showed up just a few times. The chain couples TRBV15 to TRBJ2-1; D perhaps matches TRBD1 (6 bases). CDR3 length equals 13 residues. The V end lost 8 bases, the J end lost 8 bases, and 16 bases lay between the germline ends. Germline V gene data show CDR1 as LNHNV and CDR2 as YYDKDF (reference sequence). CDR3 protein: CATQQGPFDEQFF. For the CDR3, the DNA is TGTGCCACCCAACAGGGCCCTTTCGATGAGCAGTTCTTC.

This clonotype was found a few times. The gene calls are TRBV6-1 and TRBJ1-5; TRBD1 aligns across 9 bases. J lost 5 bases, V lost 8 bases, and 7 bases had no gene match. This CDR3 has 14 amino acids. Germline CDR1 MNHNS, CDR2 SASEGT. For the CDR3, the DNA is TGTGCCAGCGGGCCGGGACAGGGCTATCAGCCCCAGCATTTT. Protein: CASGPGQGYQPQHF.